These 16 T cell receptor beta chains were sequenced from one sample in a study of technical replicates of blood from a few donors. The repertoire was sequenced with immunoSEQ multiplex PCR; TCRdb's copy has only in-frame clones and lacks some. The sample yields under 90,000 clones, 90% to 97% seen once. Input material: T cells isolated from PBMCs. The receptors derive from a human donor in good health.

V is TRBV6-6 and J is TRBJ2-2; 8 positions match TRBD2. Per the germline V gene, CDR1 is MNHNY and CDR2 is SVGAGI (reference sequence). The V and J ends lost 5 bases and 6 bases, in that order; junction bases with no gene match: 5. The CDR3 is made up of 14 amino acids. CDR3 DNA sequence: TGTGCCAGCAGTGCAACGGGGGGGGCCGGGGAGCTGTTTTTT. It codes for CASSATGGAGELFF.

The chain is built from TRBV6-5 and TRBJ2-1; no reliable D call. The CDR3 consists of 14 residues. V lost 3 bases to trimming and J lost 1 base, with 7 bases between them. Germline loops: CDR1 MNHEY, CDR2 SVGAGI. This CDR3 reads CASSYMRSYNEQFF. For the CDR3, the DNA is TGTGCCAGCAGTTATATGAGGTCCTACAATGAGCAGTTCTTC.

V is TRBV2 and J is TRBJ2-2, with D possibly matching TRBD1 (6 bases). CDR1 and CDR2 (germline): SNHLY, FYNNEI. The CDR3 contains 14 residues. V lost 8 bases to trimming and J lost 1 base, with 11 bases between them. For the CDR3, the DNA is TGTGCCAGCCGGGGACACCAGAACACCGGGGAGCTGTTTTTT. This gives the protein CASRGHQNTGELFF.

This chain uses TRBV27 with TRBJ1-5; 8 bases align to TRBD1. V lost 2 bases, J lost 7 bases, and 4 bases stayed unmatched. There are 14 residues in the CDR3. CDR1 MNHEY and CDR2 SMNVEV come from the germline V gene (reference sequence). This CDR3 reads CASSLQGARQPQHF. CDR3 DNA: TGTGCCAGCAGTTTACAGGGGGCCAGGCAGCCCCAGCATTTT.

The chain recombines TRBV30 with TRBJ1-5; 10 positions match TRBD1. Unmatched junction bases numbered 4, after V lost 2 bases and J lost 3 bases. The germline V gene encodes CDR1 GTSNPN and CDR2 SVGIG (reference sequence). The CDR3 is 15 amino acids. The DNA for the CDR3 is TGTGCCTGGAGTCTCGGGACAGGGGTCAATCAGCCCCAGCATTTT. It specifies CAWSLGTGVNQPQHF.

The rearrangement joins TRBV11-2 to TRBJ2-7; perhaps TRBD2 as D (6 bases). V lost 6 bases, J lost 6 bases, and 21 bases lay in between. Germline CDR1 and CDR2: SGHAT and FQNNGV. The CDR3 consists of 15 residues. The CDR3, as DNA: TGTGCCAGCAGTCAAGAGGAGGGTGGAGTGCTCGAGCAGTACTTC. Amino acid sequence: CASSQEEGGVLEQYF.

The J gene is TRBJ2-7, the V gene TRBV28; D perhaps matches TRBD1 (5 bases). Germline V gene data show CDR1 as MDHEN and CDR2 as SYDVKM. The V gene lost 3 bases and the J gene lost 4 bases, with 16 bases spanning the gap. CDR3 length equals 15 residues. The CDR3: CASSFRPGSWYEQYF. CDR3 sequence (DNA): TGTGCCAGCAGTTTTAGGCCAGGGTCATGGTACGAGCAGTACTTC.

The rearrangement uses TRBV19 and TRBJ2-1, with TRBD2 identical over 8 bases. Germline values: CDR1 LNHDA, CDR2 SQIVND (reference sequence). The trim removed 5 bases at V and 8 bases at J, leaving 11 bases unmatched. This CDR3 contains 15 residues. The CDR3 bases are TGTGCCAGTAGTCCATTAACGGGGGGGCTTGATGAGCAGTTCTTC. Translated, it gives CASSPLTGGLDEQFF.

In DNA form, the CDR3 reads TGTGCCAGCAGCTCGCTTGGCGGGAACACTGAAGCTTTCTTT. Residues: CASSSLGGNTEAFF. The rearrangement uses TRBV11-2 and TRBJ1-1, with unresolved D. CDR3 length equals 14 residues. Germline V gene data show CDR1 as SGHAT and CDR2 as FQNNGV. Trimming left V 4 bases short and J 1 base short, with 10 bases between.

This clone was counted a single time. CDR3 protein: CASSLERYGVHQPQHF. The CDR3 DNA is TGTGCCAGCAGCTTAGAGAGGTACGGGGTTCATCAGCCCCAGCATTTT. The chain couples TRBV7-8 to TRBJ1-5; D unresolved. V dropped 1 base and J dropped 5 bases, with 15 bases sitting between them. The CDR3 runs 16 residues. Looked up from germline, CDR1 is SGHVS and CDR2 is FQNEAQ.

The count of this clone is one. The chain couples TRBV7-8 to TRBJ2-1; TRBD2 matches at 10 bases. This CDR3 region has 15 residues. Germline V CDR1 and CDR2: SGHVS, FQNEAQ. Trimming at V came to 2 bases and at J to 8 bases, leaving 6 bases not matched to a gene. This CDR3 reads CASSLSSGGAYEQFF. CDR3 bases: TGTGCCAGCAGCTTATCCAGCGGGGGGGCCTATGAGCAGTTCTTC. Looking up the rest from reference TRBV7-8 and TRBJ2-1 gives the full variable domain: GAGVSQSPRYKVAKRGQDVALRCDPISGHVSLFWYQQALGQGPEFLTYFQNEAQLDKSGLPSDRFFAERPEGSVSTLKIQRTQQEDSAVYLCASSLSSGGAYEQFFGPGTRLTVL.

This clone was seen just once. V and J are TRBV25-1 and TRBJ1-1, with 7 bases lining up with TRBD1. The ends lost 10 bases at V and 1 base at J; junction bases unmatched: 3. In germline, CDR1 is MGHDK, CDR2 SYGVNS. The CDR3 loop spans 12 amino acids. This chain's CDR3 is CATGQANTEAFF. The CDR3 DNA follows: TGTGCCACAGGACAGGCGAACACTGAAGCTTTCTTT.

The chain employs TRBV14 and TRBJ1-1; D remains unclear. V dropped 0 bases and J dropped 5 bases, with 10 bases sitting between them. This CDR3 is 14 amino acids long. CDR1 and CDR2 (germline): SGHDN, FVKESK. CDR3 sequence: CASSQDWKRTEAFF. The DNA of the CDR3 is TGTGCCAGCAGCCAAGATTGGAAGAGGACTGAAGCTTTCTTT. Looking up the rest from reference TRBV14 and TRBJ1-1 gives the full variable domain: EAGVTQFPSHSVIEKGQTVTLRCDPISGHDNLYWYRRVMGKEIKFLLHFVKESKQDESGMPNNRFLAERTGGTYSTLKVQPAELEDSGVYFCASSQDWKRTEAFFGQGTRLTVV.

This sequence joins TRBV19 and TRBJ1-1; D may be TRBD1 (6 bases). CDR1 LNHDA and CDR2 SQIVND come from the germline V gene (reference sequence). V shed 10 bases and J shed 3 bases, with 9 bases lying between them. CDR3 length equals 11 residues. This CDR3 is CATRQDTEAFF. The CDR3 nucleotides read TGTGCCACCCGACAGGACACTGAAGCTTTCTTT.

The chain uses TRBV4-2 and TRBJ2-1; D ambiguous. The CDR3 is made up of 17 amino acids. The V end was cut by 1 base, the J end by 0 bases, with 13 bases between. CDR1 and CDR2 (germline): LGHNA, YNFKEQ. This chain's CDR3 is CASSQAETYFSYNEQFF. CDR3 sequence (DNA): TGTGCCAGCAGCCAAGCGGAGACTTACTTCTCCTACAATGAGCAGTTCTTC.

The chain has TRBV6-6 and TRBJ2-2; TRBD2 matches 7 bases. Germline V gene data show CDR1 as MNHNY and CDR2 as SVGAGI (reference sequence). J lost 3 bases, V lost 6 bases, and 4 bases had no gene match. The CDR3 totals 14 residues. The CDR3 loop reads CASRPSGHTGELFF. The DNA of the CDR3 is TGTGCCAGCAGGCCTAGCGGACACACCGGGGAGCTGTTTTTT.